The present entry profiles one T cell receptor beta chain with its context. The target antigen is unknown. Amplification used 60 Vbeta primers and 13 Jbeta primers. As handled by the study authors: It was a later analysis that counted roughly 80 million unique TCR beta chains, of which roughly 11 million were shared. Measured with immunoSEQ multiplex PCR; TCRdb has only the in-frame clones, and not every one. The V and J calls and clone size were taken over from that table, and D and trimming were inferred from the DNA. The table records about 120,000 clones, 60% to 80% of them present only once. The CDR3 contains 14 residues. V was pared by 3 bases and J by 3 bases, with 12 bases between. Germline V CDR1 and CDR2: MDHEN, SYDVKM. The data were obtained in a study of cytomegalovirus exposure and HLA in healthy donors. Study-level results: It was reported that the classifier diagnosed cytomegalovirus status with high specificity and sensitivity in both the original and validation cohorts. A few of the chains that were CMV-associated were confirmed in vitro to be specific for CMV antigens.

This rearrangement joins TRBV28 to TRBJ2-7; D may be TRBD2 (5 bases). Sequenced sample: PBMCs. The clonotype originates from a woman aged 45-59 years in good health and CMV-seronegative. The CDR3 DNA reads as TGTGCCAGCAGTTTCTATAGCGAGGTCTACGAGCAGTACTTC. Its translation: CASSFYSEVYEQYF.